A selection of T cell receptor beta chains follows, all from one sample in a study of T cell responses to AZD1222 COVID-19 vaccine. Assay used: immunoSEQ multiplex PCR; TCRdb lists only in-frame clones, some missing. The sample consists of about 130,000 clones, about four fifths of them appearing once. The material was peripheral blood, obtained on day 0 of AZD1222 vaccination. Every receptor here comes from an adult in good health. The CDR3 runs from the conserved cysteine through the conserved F or W. The D gene is left open where the match is weak. Size values are once, few and many counts, or a class for expanded clones, and some rows have none.

D gene	V gene	J gene	clone size	CDR3 DNA	CDR3 protein
TRBD1	TRBV11-2	TRBJ2-7	-	TGTGCCAGCAGCAAAAAAGGGACAGGGGGCACCTACGAGCAGTACTTC	CASSKKGTGGTYEQYF
TRBD2	TRBV29-1	TRBJ2-3	once	TGCAGCGTTGAGGGTTACCCGGGACTAGCGACAGATACGCAGTATTTT	CSVEGYPGLATDTQYF
TRBD1	TRBV5-1	TRBJ2-2	-	TGCGCCAGCAGCTTGGCTACAGGGGATACCGGGGAGCTGTTTTTT	CASSLATGDTGELFF
TRBD2	TRBV11-2	TRBJ2-5	-	TGTGCCAGCAGCTTAGGGAGCGGGGGTCAGAGGGAGACCCAGTACTTC	CASSLGSGGQRETQYF
TRBD1	TRBV2	TRBJ2-2	-	TGTGCCAGCAGTGGGGACAGTCTGAACACCGGGGAGCTGTTTTTT	CASSGDSLNTGELFF
-	TRBV10-1	TRBJ1-4	-	TGCGCCAGCAGCCCTTCGATGGGGCCCGAAAAACTGTTTTTT	CASSPSMGPEKLFF
-	TRBV6-1	TRBJ2-5	-	TGTGCCAGCAGACTAAGCTGGGAGACCCAGTACTTC	CASRLSWETQYF
-	TRBV4-1	TRBJ1-5	-	TGCGCCAGCAGCCAAGATCGCGGGGGGGTCGGGCCCCAGCATTTT	CASSQDRGGVGPQHF
-	TRBV20-1	TRBJ2-3	-	TGCAGTGCTAGTTCGAGGGTCACAGATACGCAGTATTTT	CSASSRVTDTQYF
-	TRBV5-4	TRBJ2-3	-	TGTGCCAGCAGCTTAAAGGGCACAGATACGCAGTATTTT	CASSLKGTDTQYF
-	TRBV2	TRBJ1-1	-	TGTGCCAGCAGCTACACCCCCCAGGGGAATGAAGCTTTCTTT	CASSYTPQGNEAFF
TRBD1	TRBV4-1	TRBJ1-6	-	TGCGCCAGCAGCCAAGATTGGGGACAGAGCTCCTATAATTCACCCCTCCACTTT	CASSQDWGQSSYNSPLHF
-	TRBV7-9	TRBJ1-5	-	TGTGCCAGCAGCATAGGAAATAGCAATCAGCCCCAGCATTTT	CASSIGNSNQPQHF
-	TRBV18	TRBJ1-5	-	TGTGCCAGCTCACCGACAGGTCAAAATCAGCCCCAGCATTTT	CASSPTGQNQPQHF
-	TRBV7-3	TRBJ1-1	few	TGTGCCAGCAGCCCGGACGGGGTGGCGACAAAAACTGAAGCTTTCTTT	CASSPDGVATKTEAFF
TRBD1	TRBV28	TRBJ1-4	-	TGTGCCAGCAGTCTGTTTCCGGGACAGGGGGGACTCACAACTAATGAAAAACTGTTTTTT	CASSLFPGQGGLTTNEKLFF
TRBD2	TRBV29-1	TRBJ2-5	once	TGCAGCGTTGGGGGGGGTCAAGAGACCCAGTACTTC	CSVGGGQETQYF
-	TRBV5-1	TRBJ1-1	-	TGCGCCAGCAGCTTGGTGGGTGGAGGGAACACTGAAGCTTTCTTT	CASSLVGGGNTEAFF
-	TRBV6-1	TRBJ1-4	-	TGTGCCAGCAGTGAAGGTCGCAGGGCACCTGAAAAACTGTTTTTT	CASSEGRRAPEKLFF
TRBD1	TRBV7-9	TRBJ1-5	-	TGTGCCAGCAGCTTAGGGGACAGGGGCAATCAGCCCCAGCATTTT	CASSLGDRGNQPQHF
-	TRBV29-1	TRBJ1-2	-	TGCAGCGTTGAAAAACAGAATGGCTATGGCTACACCTTC	CSVEKQNGYGYTF
-	TRBV6-5	TRBJ1-2	-	TGTGCCAGCAGTTACGGGCAGGGCCATGGCTACACCTTC	CASSYGQGHGYTF
TRBD1	TRBV11-2	TRBJ2-5	-	TGTGCCAGCAGCCTGGGACAGGGGCAAGAGACCCAGTACTTC	CASSLGQGQETQYF
-	TRBV5-1	TRBJ2-3	-	TGCGCCAGCAGCTTAAGCACCCGACAGGACTCCACAGATACGCAGTATTTT	CASSLSTRQDSTDTQYF
-	TRBV29-1	TRBJ2-7	-	TGCAGCGTTGCAAGTCCCTACGAGCAGTACTTC	CSVASPYEQYF
-	TRBV6-2/TRBV6-3	TRBJ1-6	once	TGTGCCAGCAGTAACAGGGACCCCCTCCACTTT	CASSNRDPLHF
-	TRBV5-1	TRBJ2-5	-	TGCGCCAGCAGCTTGGCCAGAAGGACAGCCCAAGAGACCCAGTACTTC	CASSLARRTAQETQYF
TRBD1	TRBV28	TRBJ1-5	few	TGTGCCAGCAGTTCCGGGACAGGGGGCCCCGGCAGCAATCAGCCCCAGCATTTT	CASSSGTGGPGSNQPQHF
-	TRBV12-2	TRBJ1-1	-	TGTGCAAGTCGCTACATTTGGGGCCGCGCGGCGTGCGCTGAAGCTTTCTTT	CASRYIWGRAACAEAFF
TRBD1	TRBV9	TRBJ2-1	-	TGTGCCAGCAGCGCCTTACAGGGGTCCTACAATGAGCAGTTCTTC	CASSALQGSYNEQFF
-	TRBV6-5	TRBJ1-2	-	TGTGCCAGCCGAAGGGCCCAGGAGGGCTACACCTTC	CASRRAQEGYTF
-	TRBV20-1	TRBJ2-1	-	TGCAGTGCTAGTAGGGGGACTGTACCAAATGAGCAGTTCTTC	CSASRGTVPNEQFF
-	TRBV6-4	TRBJ1-1	-	TGTGCCAGCAGTGACGGAGGGAGAGCTTTCTTT	CASSDGGRAFF
-	TRBV2	TRBJ2-4	-	TGTGCCAGCAGCGACACAGAAAGGGGTGGTCCGCACTTC	CASSDTERGGPHF
-	TRBV5-1	TRBJ1-1	-	TGCGCCAGCAGCTTGGACAGAGCGAACACTGAAGCTTTCTTT	CASSLDRANTEAFF
TRBD1	TRBV24-1	TRBJ2-2	-	TGTGCCACCAGTGATTTGCCGACCCGGACAGGGGGTTCCACCGGGGAGCTGTTTTTT	CATSDLPTRTGGSTGELFF
TRBD1	TRBV9	TRBJ2-1	-	TGTGCCAGCAGTGCCCAGGGGGCATCCTACAATGAGCAGTTCTTC	CASSAQGASYNEQFF
-	TRBV6-5	TRBJ2-7	-	TGTGCCAGCAGCCAAGGACAGACCTACGAGCAGTACTTC	CASSQGQTYEQYF
TRBD2	TRBV27	TRBJ2-3	-	TGTGCCAGCAGTCTCAAGATGGGGGGGGGTCAAACAGATACGCAGTATTTT	CASSLKMGGGQTDTQYF
-	TRBV7-3	TRBJ2-5	-	TGTGCCAGCAGCACCAGGGCGGCAGGGCTAGAGACCCAGTACTTC	CASSTRAAGLETQYF
-	TRBV6-5	TRBJ2-1	-	TGTGCCAGCAGTTACTCGACTGCGTATGAGCAGTTCTTC	CASSYSTAYEQFF
TRBD1	TRBV7-2	TRBJ2-1	-	TGTGCCAGCAGCTTAAGACAGGGCGGCTCCTACAATGAGCAGTTCTTC	CASSLRQGGSYNEQFF
-	TRBV7-8	TRBJ1-4	-	TGTGCCAGCAGCTCCCCAACGACCGGACGGGGAACTAATGAAAAACTGTTTTTT	CASSSPTTGRGTNEKLFF
-	TRBV19	TRBJ1-6	-	TGTGCCAGTACCCCCTCCAGGGGATCCTTCAATTCACCCCTCCACTTT	CASTPSRGSFNSPLHF
-	TRBV12-3/TRBV12-4	TRBJ2-2	-	TGTGCCAGCAGTGTGAACACCGGGGAGCTGTTTTTT	CASSVNTGELFF
TRBD1	TRBV29-1	TRBJ1-2	-	TGCAGCGTTGACCAACCTACAGGGGATGGTGGCTACACCTTC	CSVDQPTGDGGYTF
-	TRBV10-1	TRBJ2-2	-	TGCGCCAGCAGTGCAAGCGCCGGGGAGCTGTTTTTT	CASSASAGELFF
-	TRBV6-2/TRBV6-3	TRBJ1-1	-	TGTGCCAGCAGTTTCACGGGGAACATGAACACTGAAGCTTTCTTT	CASSFTGNMNTEAFF
-	TRBV2	TRBJ1-5	-	TGTGCCAGCAGTGGTTCAGAAGTGCAGCCCCAGCATTTT	CASSGSEVQPQHF
TRBD1	TRBV7-8	TRBJ1-4	-	TGTGCCAGCAGCCTCGGACAGGGTTTTAATGAAAAACTGTTTTTT	CASSLGQGFNEKLFF
-	TRBV28	TRBJ1-5	-	TGTGCCAGCAGTTTACGAGTAAGGCCTAATATTCCCCAGCATTTT	CASSLRVRPNIPQHF